This T cell receptor (beta chain) was documented in a study of shared clonotypes between healthy human individuals. Across the whole study: Contributing individuals were a couple of females and three males aged 18 to 49. A donor's plate count was three for CD4 naive and three for CD4 memory; CD8 naive had two and CD8 memory one.

This table comes from immunoSEQ multiplex PCR, and its TCRdb copy is limited to in-frame clones, with some not included. The repertoire includes about 750,000 clones, almost 95% of them detected once, and approximately 25% sits in the top ten. This CDR3 spans 14 amino acids. Germline CDR1 and CDR2: SGDLS and YYNGEE. V lost 3 bases to trimming and J lost 5 bases; unmatched junction nucleotides: 5. Naive CD8 cells comprised CD45RO-negative, CCR7-positively selected cells, excluding terminally differentiated effector memory CD45RA+ cells. Study-level findings and limits: Among non-shared clonotypes, generation probabilities were lower than among those shared by all four donors. Among donors, sharing of clonotypes was expected to be affected by sequencing depth.

As concerns this clone: As yet, its antigen is unknown.

The rearrangement uses TRBV9 and TRBJ2-7; TRBD1 matches 10 bases. The sequence was obtained from a man aged 25 to 45 in good health. The sequenced material came from naive CD8+ T cells sorted from blood. The CDR3 DNA is TGTGCCAGCAGCGAGGGGGGACAGGGGCACGAGCAGTACTTC. It specifies CASSEGGQGHEQYF.